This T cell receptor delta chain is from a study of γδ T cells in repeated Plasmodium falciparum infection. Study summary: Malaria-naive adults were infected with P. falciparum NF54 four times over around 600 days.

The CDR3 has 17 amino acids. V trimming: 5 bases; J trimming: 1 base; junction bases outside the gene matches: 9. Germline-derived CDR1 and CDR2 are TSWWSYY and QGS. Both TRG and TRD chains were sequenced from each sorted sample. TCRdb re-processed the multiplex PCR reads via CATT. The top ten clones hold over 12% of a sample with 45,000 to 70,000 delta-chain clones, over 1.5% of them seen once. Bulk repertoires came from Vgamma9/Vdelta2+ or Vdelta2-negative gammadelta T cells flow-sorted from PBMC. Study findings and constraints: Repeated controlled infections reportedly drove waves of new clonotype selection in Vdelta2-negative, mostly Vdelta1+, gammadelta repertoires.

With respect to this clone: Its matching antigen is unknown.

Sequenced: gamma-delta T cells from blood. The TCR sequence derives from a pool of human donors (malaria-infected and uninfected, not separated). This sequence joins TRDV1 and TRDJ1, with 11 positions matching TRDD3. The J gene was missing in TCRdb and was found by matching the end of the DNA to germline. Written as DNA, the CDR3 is TGTGCTCTTGGGCCTTGGGTTTGGGGGATACGCACCGATAAACTCATCTTT. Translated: CALGPWVWGIRTDKLIF.